A selection of T cell receptor beta chains follows, all from one sample in a study of CD8 T cells in Susac syndrome. MiXCR was run by TCRdb on the immunoSEQ multiplex PCR reads, yielding one entry per CDR3 protein. The sample records hundreds of thousands of distinct CDR3 sequences, about 93% being singletons. Sequences were obtained from CD8+ T cells from PBMCs. These receptors came from a human donor with multiple sclerosis. Each CDR3 is given with its conserved first and last residue. D genes are given only for firm matches. Rows give clone size only sometimes, using once, few, many, or a class for an expanded clone.

d_call	v_call	j_call	clone_size	cdr3_aa	cdr3_nt
-	TRBV12-3/TRBV12-4	TRBJ1-1	-	CASSLGETNTEAFF	TGTGCCAGCAGTTTAGGGGAGACAAACACTGAAGCTTTCTTT
TRBD1	TRBV4-1	TRBJ2-7	-	CASSPGGAALRSSYEQYF	TGCGCCAGCAGCCCAGGGGGCGCGGCTCTCAGGTCCTCCTACGAGCAGTACTTC
-	TRBV5-4	TRBJ1-1	-	CASSPTPLGSEAFF	TGTGCCAGCAGCCCGACCCCACTCGGGTCTGAAGCTTTCTTT
TRBD2	TRBV11-2	TRBJ2-7	-	CASSLDGLAGANEQYF	TGTGCCAGCAGCTTAGATGGATTAGCGGGAGCGAACGAGCAGTACTTC
TRBD2	TRBV4-1	TRBJ2-2	-	CASSQDRASGTAGELFF	TGCGCCAGCAGCCAAGATAGAGCTAGCGGGACGGCCGGGGAGCTGTTTTTT
TRBD2	TRBV7-2	TRBJ2-1	-	CASSLALAGANEQFF	TGTGCCAGCAGCTTAGCACTAGCGGGGGCAAATGAGCAGTTCTTC
-	TRBV7-9	TRBJ1-2	-	CAGKGDGPFYGYTF	TGTGCCGGGAAGGGGGACGGACCCTTCTATGGCTACACCTTC
-	TRBV24-1	TRBJ2-3	-	CATSDLNADTQYF	TGTGCCACCAGTGATTTGAATGCAGATACGCAGTATTTT
TRBD2	TRBV29-1	TRBJ2-1	few	CSVAGLAGVLFAYNEQFF	TGCAGCGTCGCAGGACTAGCGGGAGTGTTATTCGCCTACAATGAGCAGTTCTTC
-	TRBV20-1	TRBJ1-3	-	CSASRYGNTIYF	TGCAGTGCTAGTCGCTATGGAAACACCATATATTTT
-	TRBV7-9	TRBJ1-1	-	CASSNYHTEAFF	TGTGCCAGCAGCAATTACCACACTGAAGCTTTCTTT
TRBD1	TRBV5-6	TRBJ2-7	-	CASSPRDRAYEQYF	TGTGCCAGCAGCCCCCGGGACAGAGCCTACGAGCAGTACTTC
-	TRBV29-1	TRBJ2-5	few	CSVEDRWDIGKETQYF	TGCAGCGTTGAAGATAGGTGGGACATAGGGAAGGAGACCCAGTACTTC
TRBD1	TRBV6-6	TRBJ1-5	-	CASSYEGASQPQHF	TGTGCCAGCAGTTACGAGGGGGCCAGTCAGCCCCAGCATTTT
TRBD1	TRBV4-1	TRBJ1-2	once	CASSLDRGPNYGYTF	TGCGCCAGCAGCCTCGACAGGGGCCCTAACTATGGCTACACCTTC
-	TRBV3-1	TRBJ2-3	-	CASSHDYGWDDTQYF	TGTGCCAGCAGCCACGACTATGGATGGGATGATACGCAGTATTTT
-	TRBV2	TRBJ1-1	-	CAAWGGSGTEAFF	TGTGCCGCCTGGGGGGGGAGTGGCACTGAAGCTTTCTTT
TRBD2	TRBV25-1	TRBJ2-3	-	CASSEYGSGRAKDTQYF	TGTGCCAGCAGTGAATATGGGAGCGGGAGGGCCAAGGATACGCAGTATTTT
-	TRBV6-2/TRBV6-3	TRBJ1-1	-	CASSYTAWGTEAFF	TGTGCCAGCAGTTACACCGCCTGGGGGACAGAAGCTTTCTTT
TRBD2	TRBV19	TRBJ2-3	-	CASSIGPGGGDTQYF	TGTGCCAGTAGTATAGGTCCGGGAGGAGGGGATACGCAGTATTTT
-	TRBV15	TRBJ1-2	-	CATSRDLGQIYGYTF	TGTGCCACCAGCAGAGACCTCGGACAAATTTATGGCTACACCTTC
-	TRBV30	TRBJ1-1	-	CAWSRNMNTEAFF	TGTGCCTGGAGCCGGAACATGAACACTGAAGCTTTCTTT
TRBD2	TRBV7-9	TRBJ2-1	-	CASRGAGAEYNEQFF	TGTGCCAGCAGAGGAGCGGGAGCTGAATACAATGAGCAGTTCTTC
TRBD2	TRBV11-3	TRBJ2-7	-	CASSHGTSGGSYEQYF	TGTGCCAGCAGCCACGGGACTAGCGGGGGGAGCTACGAGCAGTACTTC
TRBD1	TRBV27	TRBJ1-5	-	CASSPNAGGAQPQHF	TGTGCCAGCAGTCCGAACGCAGGGGGGGCCCAGCCCCAGCATTTT